This TCR beta chain comes out of a study of blood T cell repertoires in COVID-19. About the research overall: T cells, B-cell-depleted T cells, or PBMCs supplied cDNA or gDNA.

Participants, about 18 to 95 years old, spanned more than 20 US areas. Per the original methods: Quantification of nucleated cells was approximated via reference gene primer amplification. Data came from immunoSEQ multiplex PCR; TCRdb stores just in-frame clones and leaves some out. That table gives V, J and clone size, and the DNA gave D and trimming. The data contain 150,000 to 200,000 clones, more than 85% of them singletons. The germline CDR1 and CDR2 sequences are SGDLS and YYNGEE. Trimming at V came to 0 bases and at J to 1 base, leaving 2 bases not matched to a gene. The CDR3 runs to 16 residues.

The sequenced sample consisted of PBMCs or T cells enriched from blood (not recorded which). This chain connects TRBV9 to TRBJ2-3; 10 nucleotides match TRBD1. The TCR originated in a human donor with acute COVID-19. The donor label of this sample is uncertain. The DNA of the CDR3 is TGTGCCAGCAGCGTAGTCGGACAGGGGGGCACAGATACGCAGTATTTT. Translated: CASSVVGQGGTDTQYF.